Described below is a single T cell receptor (beta chain) sequence and its context. Its antigen target is currently unknown. Base qualities were left out, and no much larger clone turns up one base away. This sample was included in a study of blood T cell repertoires in COVID-19 (dated by TCRdb to the early 2020s). For the wider study: The collaborator samples originated in the United States, Italy and Spain and spanned the acute and convalescent phases of COVID-19. The prospective study material was composed of cDNA or gDNA derived from T cells, B-cell-depleted T cells, or PBMCs. Sample metadata almost always included a de-identified subject ID, COVID-19 status, age in years and sex. HLA class I and class II types, where available, came from metadata supplied by the sample provider rather than from assay-based typing. The repertoires were released in a freely available public database intended as a resource for research on the immune response to SARS-CoV-2. The samples were drawn from two sources: the first 160 participants of the ongoing ImmuneRACE study, and approximately 1,300 subjects contributed by 6 global collaborators. Deeply sampled blood TCRbeta repertoires from subjects exposed to, actively infected with, or recovered from COVID-19 were included in the dataset.

TCRbeta CDR3 regions were amplified from genomic DNA using the immunoSEQ Assay, a bias-controlled multiplex PCR. Under the source paper's analysis protocol: Nucleated cell counts per sample were estimated from amplification of reference gene primers within the assay. Sequence reads were collapsed and filtered to measure the absolute abundance of every unique TCRbeta CDR3 rearrangement. For each sample, productive Simpson clonality was calculated as the square root of Simpson's diversity index across productive rearrangements. The clones in this table, taken by TCRdb from immuneACCESS, are in-frame only. Not every clone is retained; where verified, under half of the shortfall comes from an unresolved V gene, and the cause of the rest is unknown. Clone size and V and J calls were adopted from that table, with D and trimming inferred from the DNA. The sample table shows about 360,000 clones, and about 87% are seen once. The ten largest make up 2.5% to 3.5% of the sample.

Based on the germline V gene, the CDR1 and CDR2 sequences are ENHRY and SYGVKD. Including cysteine and phenylalanine, the CDR3 has 13 amino acids. Only the CDR3 part of the read is kept: 39 bases, read in frame from the first base. After removal of 3 bases from V and 8 bases from J, the junction retains 2 bases not matched to a gene. The paper's findings and limits, for the study overall: How much clinical and demographic metadata was included differed by source and by participant, and the metadata was provided uncurated.

Whole blood was collected in K2EDTA tubes by collaborating institutions according to the institutions' own protocols. For TCRbeta analysis, collaborator samples were shipped as frozen whole blood, as isolated PBMCs, or as DNA extracted from either sample type. The chain uses TRBV10-3 and TRBJ2-4, with 9 bases aligning to TRBD2. Source material: peripheral blood. The sequence derives from a human donor in a cohort sampled during active COVID-19. This receptor carries the CDR3 CAISDSGSDIQYF. The sequence in DNA is TGTGCCATCAGTGATAGCGGGAGCGACATTCAGTACTTC.